This TCR beta chain was sequenced for a study of Tregs in tolerant kidney transplant recipients. Study results and limitations: The small number of patients limits these findings pending further validation.

Notes on this clone: What it binds is unknown.

The CDR3 loop spans 16 amino acids. With 0 bases removed from V and 3 bases from J, the gap between germline ends came to 12 bases. Germline loops: CDR1 LNHNV, CDR2 YYDKDF (reference sequence). Clones were sequenced by immunoSEQ multiplex PCR, and TCRdb holds only the in-frame ones, with some missing. This table holds fewer than 150,000 clones, roughly 92% found once. Source material: CD4+ T cells from blood. The TCR was taken from a human donor in good health. The V and J genes are TRBV15 and TRBJ1-5, with D possibly TRBD1 on 6 matching bases. The CDR3 is CATSRDLAGDNQPQHF. CDR3 nucleotide sequence: TGTGCCACCAGCAGAGATTTGGCAGGGGACAATCAGCCCCAGCATTTT.